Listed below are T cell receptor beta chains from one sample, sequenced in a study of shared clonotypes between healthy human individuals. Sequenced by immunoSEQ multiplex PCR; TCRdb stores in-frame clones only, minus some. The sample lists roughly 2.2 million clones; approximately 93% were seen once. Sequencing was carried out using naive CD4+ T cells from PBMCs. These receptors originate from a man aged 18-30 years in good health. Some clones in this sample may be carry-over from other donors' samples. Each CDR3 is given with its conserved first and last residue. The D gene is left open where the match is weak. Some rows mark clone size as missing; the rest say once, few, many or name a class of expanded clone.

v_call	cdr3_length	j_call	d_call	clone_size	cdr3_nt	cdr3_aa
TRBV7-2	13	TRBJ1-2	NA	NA	TGTGCCAGCAGCTTAGTTCGGATCGATGGCTACACCTTC	CASSLVRIDGYTF
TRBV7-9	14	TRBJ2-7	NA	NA	TGTGCCAGCAGCTTAACGTTGTACCGTTACGAGCAGTACTTC	CASSLTLYRYEQYF
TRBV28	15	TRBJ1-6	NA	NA	TGTGCCAGCAGTTTGGGGGTATCCTATAATTCACCCCTCCACTTT	CASSLGVSYNSPLHF
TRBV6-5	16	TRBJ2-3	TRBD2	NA	TGTGCCAGCAGTTACCCCGGGACTAGCGCAACAGATACGCAGTATTTT	CASSYPGTSATDTQYF
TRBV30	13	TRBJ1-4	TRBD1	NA	TGTGCCTGGAGTTCAGGGGGCTATGAAAAACTGTTTTTT	CAWSSGGYEKLFF
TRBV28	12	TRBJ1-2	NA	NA	TGTGCCAGCAGTTCGACAGACACAATTGGTGTGTTC	CASSSTDTIGVF
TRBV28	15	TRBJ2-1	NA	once	TGTGCCAGCAGTTTCCGTCTCGGCAGATACAATGAGCAGTTCTTC	CASSFRLGRYNEQFF
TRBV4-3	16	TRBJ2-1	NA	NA	TGCGCCAGCAGCCATCACGTGTGGAGGGAGTACAATGAGCAGTTCTTC	CASSHHVWREYNEQFF
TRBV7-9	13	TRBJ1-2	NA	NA	TGTGCCAGCAGCTTGGGGGAAAACTATGGCTACACCTTC	CASSLGENYGYTF
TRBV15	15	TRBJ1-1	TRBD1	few	TGTGCCACCAGCAGTCCGGGACAGGGCTATACTGAAGCTTTCTTT	CATSSPGQGYTEAFF
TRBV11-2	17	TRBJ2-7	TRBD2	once	TGTGCCAGCATCCGGGTTGGGGGGGAGCGGGCCCCCTACGAGCAGTACTTC	CASIRVGGERAPYEQYF
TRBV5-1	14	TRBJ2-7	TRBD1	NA	TGCGCCAGCAGCGGGACAGGGGGCTCATACGAGCAGTACTTC	CASSGTGGSYEQYF
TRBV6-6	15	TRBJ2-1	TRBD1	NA	TGTGCCAGCAGTTACTCGGGACAGGGGTACAATGAGCAGTTCTTC	CASSYSGQGYNEQFF
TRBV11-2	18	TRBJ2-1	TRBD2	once	TGTGCCAGCAGCACGGGTTCGGGACTAGCGGGATCCTACAATGAGCAGTTCTTC	CASSTGSGLAGSYNEQFF
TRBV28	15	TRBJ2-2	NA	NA	TGTGCCAGCTCCGGGGCGTTCGCGAACACCGGGGAGCTGTTTTTT	CASSGAFANTGELFF
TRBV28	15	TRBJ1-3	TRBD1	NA	TGTGCCAGCAGTTCCAGACAGGGGAGCGGTTACACCATATATTTT	CASSSRQGSGYTIYF
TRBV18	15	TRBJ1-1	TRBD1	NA	TGTGCCAGCTCACGGCGGGACAGGGAGAACACTGAAGCTTTCTTT	CASSRRDRENTEAFF
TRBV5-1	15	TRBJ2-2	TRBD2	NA	TGCGCCAGCAGCTTGACCCTAGCGGACGACGGGGAGCTGTTTTTT	CASSLTLADDGELFF
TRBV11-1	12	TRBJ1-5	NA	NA	TGTGCCAGCAGCTTAAGGTTCCAGCCCCAGCATTTT	CASSLRFQPQHF
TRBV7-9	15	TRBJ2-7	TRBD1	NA	TGTGCCAGCAGCGTCACACTCGGGACAGTCCACGAGCAGTACTTC	CASSVTLGTVHEQYF
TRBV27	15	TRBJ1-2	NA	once	TGTGCCAGCAGTTTATCAGGCCAGACCGCCTATGGCTACACCTTC	CASSLSGQTAYGYTF
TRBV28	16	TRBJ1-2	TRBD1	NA	TGTGCCAGCAGTTTATGGGGGGACAGGGGAAGAGGCGGCTACACCTTC	CASSLWGDRGRGGYTF
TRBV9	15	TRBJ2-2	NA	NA	TGTGCCAGCAGCGTAGTAGGGTCCCTCGCCGGGGAGCTGTTTTTT	CASSVVGSLAGELFF
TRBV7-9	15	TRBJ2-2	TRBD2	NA	TGTGCCAGCAGCTTCGCTAGCGGGCCGGCCGGGGAGCTGTTTTTT	CASSFASGPAGELFF
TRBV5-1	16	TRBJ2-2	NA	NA	TGCGCCAGCAGCTTGGAGGGGGGCCGGTCCACCGGGGAGCTGTTTTTT	CASSLEGGRSTGELFF
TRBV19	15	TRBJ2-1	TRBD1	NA	TGTGCCAGTAGTCTGACAGGGGTCCCGGCCAATGAGCAGTTCTTC	CASSLTGVPANEQFF
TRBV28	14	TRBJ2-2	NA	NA	TGTGCCAGCAGTTTAGGACGAAGGGACGGGGAGCTGTTTTTT	CASSLGRRDGELFF
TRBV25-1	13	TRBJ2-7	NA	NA	TGTGCCAGCAGTGATAACAGTCCCTACGAGCAGTACTTC	CASSDNSPYEQYF
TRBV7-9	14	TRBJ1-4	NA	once	TGTGCCAGCAGCTTAGGAGGGGCAGGTGAAAAACTGTTTTTT	CASSLGGAGEKLFF
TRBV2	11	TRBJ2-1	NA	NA	TGTGCCAGCAGTGAAGTGAGTGAGCAGTTCTTC	CASSEVSEQFF
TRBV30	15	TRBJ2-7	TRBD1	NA	TGTGCCTGGAGTGGGACAGGTTCGAGCTCCTACGAGCAGTACTTC	CAWSGTGSSSYEQYF